The rows below give T cell receptor beta chains drawn from one sample of a study of tumor and adjacent non-tumor tissue in lung cancer. One entry per CDR3 protein results from TCRdb running MiXCR on the multiplex PCR reads. Among under 250,000 distinct CDR3 sequences, around 71% were seen once, and the ten largest hold under 30%. The sample consisted of lung tumor tissue. The source is a man between 60 and 75 years old with non-small cell lung cancer. Both conserved end residues are part of each CDR3.

v_call cdr3_aa
TRBV6-4 CASSLQVTYNSPLHF
TRBV12-3/TRBV12-4 CASSPTGFSGNTIYF
TRBV4-1 CASSREGSGRPTYEQYF
TRBV10-3 CAIRDPRGNTEAFF
TRBV5-5 CASSLQVHGELFF
TRBV11-3 CARGSGNTIYF
TRBV11-1 CASSPEGIGQGLYEQYF
TRBV29-1 CSVAGSVDNEQFF
TRBV20-1 CSARDQHGDGQPQYF
TRBV10-1 CASSMGLAGVGSETHYF
TRBV6-5 CASSYLVGVSYEQYF
TRBV20-1 CSAYLAGGGFYEQHF
TRBV19 CASSTQGVYGYTF
TRBV10-3 CAISDSRGTMNTEAFF
TRBV20-1 CSARDSSTCTDTQYF
TRBV6-5 CSSTNPGYEQYF
TRBV20-1 CNAQRGTDTQYF
TRBV18 CASSPAGTNEKLFF
TRBV28 CASSLGAAGILAKNIQYF
TRBV6-1 CASIRTQDATDDFF
TRBV20-1 CSARDRASGLGTQYF
TRBV6-6 CASTYGGETQYF
TRBV30 CAAGQGEETQYF
TRBV20-1 CSALATGDSEQYF
TRBV6-2/TRBV6-3 CASGTFPNTEAFF
TRBV12-5 CASGFTSGEVHEQFF
TRBV6-2/TRBV6-3 CASSLAGSHEQYF
TRBV6-5 CASCYSGIGQSYEPYF
TRBV20-1 CSTSGLAGAGLTGTQYF
TRBV7-9 CASSTGQVGFF
TRBV11-3 CTSSFGGSSGNIIYF
TRBV5-6 CASSLVDVLTGEQYF
TRBV4-3 CASSPEGAFDGGSSYNEQFF
TRBV29-1 CSVEDRDRGLWTEAFF
TRBV11-1 CAGCSRLSTDTQYF
TRBV6-2/TRBV6-3 CASSYPAWEVEQFF
TRBV6-5 CASRGASGVPYNEQFF
TRBV6-6 CASSSSFGVVYGYTF
TRBV24-1 CATCPRWGNTGELFF
TRBV5-5 CASSLAWGNSPLHF
TRBV20-1 CSARYGGNTGELFF
TRBV20-1 CSGGGGNQPRHF
TRBV12-3/TRBV12-4 CGSSLVQSHGYGYTF
TRBV9 CACSVANAVGTGNQPQHF
TRBV10-2 CASVASRDNEQFF
TRBV12-3/TRBV12-4 CASSLAPGGRGNEKLFF
TRBV11-3 CANSRGTGIQETQYF
TRBV28 CASSPPGTNNYEQYF
TRBV30 CAWETSGVDEQFF
TRBV30 CAWAKGSNTIYF
TRBV6-1 CASSETSGGDRELFF
TRBV7-3 CASSLAFLAGVETQYF
TRBV14 CASSQVWGITDAQYF